Detailed here is one T cell receptor (beta chain). The germline CDR1 and CDR2 sequences are ENHRY and SYGVKD. V dropped 6 bases and J dropped 0 bases, with 8 bases sitting between them. The CDR3 is 13 amino acids. Clones were read by immunoSEQ multiplex PCR, and TCRdb kept only the in-frame ones, dropping some. This table has 110,000 or so clones, roughly 85% appearing once. The sample belongs to a study of blood T cell repertoires in COVID-19. Sequencing used peripheral blood. This TCR came from an older woman with acute or convalescent COVID-19. V is TRBV10-3 and J is TRBJ1-1; D is unclear. CDR3 loop: CAIRGTVNTEAFF. CDR3 sequence (DNA): TGTGCCATCAGGGGCACAGTGAACACTGAAGCTTTCTTT.